This TCR beta chain emerged from a study of control samples from healthy donors and cancer patients. Germline lookup yields CDR1 GTSNPN and CDR2 SVGIG (reference sequence). The CDR3 is 12 residues long. Trimming removed 4 bases at V and 4 bases at J, with 10 bases between. Generated by immunoSEQ multiplex PCR, the TCRdb table keeps only in-frame clones and is missing some. The table has about 200,000 clones, approximately 90% seen once. The sequenced sample consisted of blood. The clonotype was recovered from a young man in good health. The chain has TRBV30 and TRBJ1-2; TRBD1 might be the D (5 bases). For the CDR3, the DNA is TGTGCCTGGACCGGGACCGGCTATGGCTACACCTTC. It is translated as CAWTGTGYGYTF.